These 21 T cell receptor beta chains share one sample of origin, sequenced in a study of human T cells and chemical hapten exposure. TCRdb processed the RACE reads anew with MiXCR; each CDR3 protein has one entry. The sample has under 200,000 distinct CDR3 sequences, roughly 15% seen once. Time point noted: patch test 1, 2 weeks after DPC sensitization. Described treatment: therapeutic diphenylcyclopropenone sensitization with weekly scalp DPC. The input for sequencing was whole blood, taken in connection with sensitization to the hapten diphenylcyclopropenone (DPC). These receptors originate from a woman younger than 45 with alopecia areata. Some clones in this sample may be carry-over from other donors' samples.

The chain employs TRBV6-2 or TRBV6-3 and TRBJ2-1, with a tentative D call TRBD2 (5 bases). This CDR3 is 17 amino acids long. The germline V gene encodes CDR1 MNHEY and CDR2 SVGEGT. V was shortened by 2 bases and J by 3 bases, with 17 bases between the two germline ends. The CDR3: CASSYRAGGLIYNEQFF. CDR3 DNA sequence: TGTGCCAGCAGTTACCGGGCGGGCGGGTTGATCTACAATGAGCAGTTCTTC.

This clonotype was seen a few times. A junction boundary mismatches the germline segment, possibly from a read error. CDR3: CANSQGAVNTEAFF. The DNA for the CDR3 is TGTGCCAACAGTCAGGGGGCGGTGAACACTGAAGCTTTCTTT. The chain joins TRBV2 to TRBJ1-1; TRBD1 matches at 8 bases. This CDR3 has 14 residues. Germline V gene lookup returns CDR1 SNHLY and CDR2 FYNNEI.

This clonotype was recorded a few times. The chain recombines TRBV5-1 with TRBJ2-3, with a possible D match to TRBD2 (6 bases). CDR3 size: 16 residues. Germline-derived CDR1 and CDR2 are SGHRS and YFSETQ. Between the trimmed V and J ends, which lost 7 bases and 0 bases, there was a span of 18 bases. The CDR3 DNA reads TGCGCCAGCCGAATAATGGGACTTGCTAGCACAGATACGCAGTATTTT. This sequence encodes CASRIMGLASTDTQYF. Combining the CDR3 with reference TRBV5-1 and TRBJ2-3 gives the whole variable domain KAGVTQTPRYLIKTRGQQVTLSCSPISGHRSVSWYQQTPGQGLQFLFEYFSETQRNKGNFPGRFSGRQFSNSRSEMNVSTLELGDSALYLCASRIMGLASTDTQYFGPGTRLTVL.

The V gene is TRBV19, the J gene TRBJ2-7, with 10 bases matching TRBD2. Trimming at V came to 7 bases and at J to 6 bases, leaving 15 bases not matched to a gene. This CDR3 is built from 16 residues. Germline V gives CDR1 LNHDA, CDR2 SQIVND (reference sequence). The CDR3 DNA sequence: TGTGCCAGTAACTCAATCGAGTCTAGCGGGAGCCGCGAGCAGTACTTC. The encoded protein is CASNSIESSGSREQYF.

This sequence joins TRBV15 and TRBJ2-7; TRBD1 aligns across 7 bases. CDR1 and CDR2 from the germline V gene are LNHNV and YYDKDF (reference sequence). The CDR3 has 16 residues. The V gene end was trimmed by 5 bases and the J gene end by 4 bases; junction bases not matched to a gene: 14. CDR3 amino acids: CATSPRTGQLTYEQYF. In DNA, the CDR3 is TGTGCCACCAGCCCCCGAACGGGACAGCTCACTTACGAGCAGTACTTC.

The chain has TRBV20-1 and TRBJ2-5, with D possibly TRBD2 on 6 matching bases. Trimming shortened V by 5 bases and J by 1 base, and 17 bases separated the two germline ends. Germline V gene data show CDR1 as DFQATT and CDR2 as SNEGSKA (reference sequence). The CDR3 is 15 amino acids. DNA for the CDR3: TGCAGTGCTCCCGGATTAGCGGTACCCCAAGAGACCCAGTACTTC. Its protein is CSAPGLAVPQETQYF.

The gene calls are TRBV2 and TRBJ2-3; TRBD1 aligns across 8 bases. The germline V gene has CDR1 SNHLY and CDR2 FYNNEI. The CDR3 consists of 16 residues. Trimming cost V 1 base and J 4 bases; bases outside gene matches: 7. The CDR3 region is CASSEDGAGGSDTQYF. The CDR3 nucleotides are TGTGCCAGCAGTGAAGATGGGGCAGGGGGCTCAGATACGCAGTATTTT. The whole variable domain, remainder taken from reference TRBV2 and TRBJ2-3, is EPEVTQTPSHQVTQMGQEVILRCVPISNHLYFYWYRQILGQKVEFLVSFYNNEISEKSEIFDDQFSVERPDGSNFTLKIRSTKLEDSAMYFCASSEDGAGGSDTQYFGPGTRLTVL.

The V gene is TRBV24-1, the J gene TRBJ2-7, with 8 bases matching TRBD1. V lost 5 bases to trimming and J lost 2 bases; unmatched junction nucleotides: 1. The CDR3 spans 13 residues. Germline CDR1 reads KGHDR; CDR2 reads SFDVKD. The CDR3 nucleotides read TGTGCCACCAGTGCGGGACAGGCCTACGAGCAGTACTTC. It yields the protein CATSAGQAYEQYF.

This clonotype came up a few times. The gene calls are TRBV12-3 or TRBV12-4 and TRBJ2-7; 8 bases match TRBD1. Trimming at V came to 6 bases and at J to 0 bases, leaving 7 bases not matched to a gene. This CDR3 region has 15 residues. The CDR3 here is CASRLGQGISYEQYF. The CDR3 DNA sequence: TGTGCCAGCAGACTCGGACAGGGCATCTCCTACGAGCAGTACTTC.

The rearrangement joins TRBV3-1 to TRBJ2-7; perhaps TRBD1 as D (5 bases). Trimming cost V 5 bases and J 1 base, with 15 bases left between them. The CDR3 extends over 15 amino acids. Germline V lookup: CDR1 LGHDT, CDR2 YNNKEL (reference sequence). CDR3 loop: CASSSSAAGSYEQYF. DNA for the CDR3: TGTGCCAGCAGCTCTTCCGCGGCAGGGTCCTACGAGCAGTACTTC.

J is TRBJ2-7 and V is TRBV5-1; D is uncertain. Trimming removed 1 base at V and 6 bases at J, with 8 bases between. In germline, CDR1 is SGHRS, CDR2 YFSETQ. The CDR3 sequence is 12 residues long. The CDR3: CASSLNSPEQYF. CDR3 coding DNA: TGCGCCAGCAGCTTGAATAGTCCCGAGCAGTACTTC.

This clonotype showed up just a few times. The chain is built from TRBV7-2 and TRBJ1-2; 8 positions agree with TRBD1. CDR3 size: 15 residues. The junction had 7 bases not matched to a gene; V was cut back by 5 bases and J by 2 bases. CDR1 and CDR2 (germline): SGHTA, FQGNSA. CDR3 loop: CASSPYRQGNYGYTF. DNA of the CDR3: TGTGCCAGCAGCCCCTATAGACAGGGGAACTATGGCTACACCTTC.

The chain combines TRBV2 with TRBJ2-5, with no clear D. From germline, CDR1 is SNHLY and CDR2 FYNNEI. The CDR3 consists of 14 residues. V shed 5 bases and J shed 2 bases, with 12 bases lying between them. CDR3 sequence reads: CASSSTAAQETQYF. The DNA for the CDR3 is TGTGCCAGCAGTTCTACGGCGGCACAAGAGACCCAGTACTTC.

This clonotype was observed a handful of times. The chain joins TRBV7-9 to TRBJ2-1; D gene unclear. Trimming took 4 bases from V and 10 from J, leaving 11 bases between them. This CDR3 is 12 amino acids long. The germline CDR1 and CDR2 sequences are SEHNR and FQNEAQ (reference sequence). The CDR3 DNA is TGTGCCAGCAGCTCATTAGGAAGCGAGCAGTTCTTC. Translating gives CASSSLGSEQFF.

This chain uses TRBV20-1 with TRBJ2-7; 9 nucleotides align to TRBD2. V lost 6 bases, J lost 5 bases, and 11 bases stayed unmatched. The CDR3 covers 14 residues. Germline CDR1 reads DFQATT; CDR2 reads SNEGSKA (reference sequence). CDR3 protein: CSATALAGENEQYF. CDR3 DNA sequence: TGCAGTGCCACCGCGTTAGCGGGAGAAAACGAGCAGTACTTC.

This clonotype was detected ten times or more. V gene TRBV27 combines with J gene TRBJ1-4, with D maybe TRBD1 (6 bases). Germline values: CDR1 MNHEY, CDR2 SMNVEV (reference sequence). The germline V and J ends were trimmed by 3 bases and 7 bases, with 9 bases remaining between them. This CDR3 region has 13 residues. Here the CDR3 reads CASSLGGAEKLFF. CDR3 bases: TGTGCCAGCAGTTTGGGGGGCGCTGAAAAACTGTTTTTT.

The chain combines TRBV15 with TRBJ2-7; D not resolved. Germline V gives CDR1 LNHNV, CDR2 YYDKDF (reference sequence). V lost 0 bases, J lost 3 bases, and 6 bases lay in between. The CDR3 is 13 amino acids. Here the CDR3 reads CATSRELGYEQYF. In DNA form, the CDR3 reads TGTGCCACCAGCAGAGAACTGGGCTACGAGCAGTACTTC.

This rearrangement joins TRBV7-9 to TRBJ2-7; 9 bases map to TRBD1. The V segment lost 3 bases and the J segment 5 bases; nucleotides outside the gene matches: 5. The CDR3 totals 14 residues. Germline V gene sequence: CDR1 SEHNR, CDR2 FQNEAQ (reference sequence). The DNA for the CDR3 is TGTGCCAGCAGCTTGGGACAGGGACCCCACGAGCAGTACTTC. The encoded protein is CASSLGQGPHEQYF.

The J gene is TRBJ1-2, the V gene TRBV20-1; D possibly corresponds to TRBD1 (5 bases). The CDR3 covers 13 residues. Trimming took 5 bases from V and 5 from J, leaving 15 bases between them. Germline-derived CDR1 and CDR2 are DFQATT and SNEGSKA (reference sequence). The CDR3 sequence is CSASTRGDYGYTF. CDR3 DNA: TGCAGTGCTTCTACTCGGGGGGATTATGGCTACACCTTC.

In its sample, this clonotype was seen many times. This rearrangement joins TRBV12-3 or TRBV12-4 to TRBJ2-1; D ambiguous. This CDR3 region has 14 residues. Trimming pared 1 base from V and 6 bases from J, leaving 10 bases between. As DNA, the CDR3 is TGTGCCAGCAGTTTAGAGGCTAGGATCAATGAGCAGTTCTTC. Its translation is CASSLEARINEQFF.

This chain connects TRBV2 to TRBJ2-2; possible D gene TRBD1, 6 bases. V lost 5 bases to trimming and J lost 0 bases, with 13 bases between them. This CDR3 comprises 16 residues. Looked up from germline, CDR1 is SNHLY and CDR2 is FYNNEI. The CDR3 DNA is TGTGCCAGCAGTCTCAGGGGTACCGCGAACACCGGGGAGCTGTTTTTT. Residues: CASSLRGTANTGELFF.